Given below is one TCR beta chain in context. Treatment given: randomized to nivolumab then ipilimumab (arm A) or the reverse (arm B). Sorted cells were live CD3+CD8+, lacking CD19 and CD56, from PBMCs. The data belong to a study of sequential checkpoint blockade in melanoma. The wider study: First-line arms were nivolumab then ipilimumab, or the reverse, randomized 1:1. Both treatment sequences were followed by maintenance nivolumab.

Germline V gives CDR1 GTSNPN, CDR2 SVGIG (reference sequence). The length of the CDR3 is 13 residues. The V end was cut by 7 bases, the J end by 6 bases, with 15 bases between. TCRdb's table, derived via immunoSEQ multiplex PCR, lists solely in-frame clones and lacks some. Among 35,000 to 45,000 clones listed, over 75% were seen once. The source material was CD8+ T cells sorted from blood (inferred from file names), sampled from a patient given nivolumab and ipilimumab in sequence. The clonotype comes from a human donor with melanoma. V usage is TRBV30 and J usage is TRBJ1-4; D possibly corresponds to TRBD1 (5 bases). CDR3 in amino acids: CALRGREDEKLFF. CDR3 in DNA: TGTGCCTTGCGCGGCAGGGAGGATGAAAAACTGTTTTTT.